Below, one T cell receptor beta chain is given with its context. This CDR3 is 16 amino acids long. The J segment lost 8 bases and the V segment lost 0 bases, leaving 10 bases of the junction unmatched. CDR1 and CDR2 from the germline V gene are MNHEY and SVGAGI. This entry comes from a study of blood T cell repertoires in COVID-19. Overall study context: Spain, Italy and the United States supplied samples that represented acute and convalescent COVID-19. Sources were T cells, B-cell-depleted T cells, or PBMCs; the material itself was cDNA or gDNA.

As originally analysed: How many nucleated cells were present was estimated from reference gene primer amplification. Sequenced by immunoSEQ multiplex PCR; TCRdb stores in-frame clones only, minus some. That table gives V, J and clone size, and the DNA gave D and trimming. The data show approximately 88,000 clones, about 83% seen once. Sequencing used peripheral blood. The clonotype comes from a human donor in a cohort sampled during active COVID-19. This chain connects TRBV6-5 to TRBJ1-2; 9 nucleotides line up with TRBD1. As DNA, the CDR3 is TGTGCCAGCAGTTACTCAACCGGGACAGGGTATATAGGCTACACCTTC. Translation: CASSYSTGTGYIGYTF.